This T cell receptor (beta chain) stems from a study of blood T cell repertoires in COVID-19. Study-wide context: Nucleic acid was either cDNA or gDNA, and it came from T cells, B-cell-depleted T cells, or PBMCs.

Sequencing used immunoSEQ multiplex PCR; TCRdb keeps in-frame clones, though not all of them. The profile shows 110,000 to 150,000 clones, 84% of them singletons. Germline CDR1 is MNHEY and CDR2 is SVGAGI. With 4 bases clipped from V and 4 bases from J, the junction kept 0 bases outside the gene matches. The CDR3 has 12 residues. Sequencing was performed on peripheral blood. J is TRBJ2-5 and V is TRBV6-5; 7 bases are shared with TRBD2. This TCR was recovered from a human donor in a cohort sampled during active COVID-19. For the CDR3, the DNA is TGTGCCAGCAGTTTAGCGGGAGAGACCCAGTACTTC. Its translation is CASSLAGETQYF.